This T cell receptor beta chain comes out of a study of radiation and T cells in renal cell carcinoma. On the study more broadly: Nephrectomy followed 15 Gy stereotactic body radiation by 4 weeks.

Time point: blood 2 weeks post-SBRT. The treatment was: 15 Gy SBRT to primary tumor, nephrectomy 4 weeks later. The patient's renal cell carcinoma had clear cell pathology. In germline, CDR1 is SNHLY, CDR2 FYNNEI. This CDR3 is built from 12 residues. Trimming took 7 bases from V and 4 from J, leaving 5 bases between them. On this clone itself: What it binds is unknown.

Here immunoSEQ multiplex PCR was the method, and the copy in TCRdb shows in-frame clones only, minus some. The sample has around 76,000 clones; roughly 82% are singletons. Points from the study as a whole: From baseline, blood top tumor clonotypes peaked at 2 weeks post-radiation.

This material consisted of blood, taken from a patient whose treatment included radiotherapy and nephrectomy. The receptor's source is a man between 60 and 75 years old with renal cell carcinoma. The V and J genes are TRBV2 and TRBJ2-6, with D perhaps TRBD1 (5 bases). CDR3 loop: CASKGGANVLTF. The DNA of the CDR3 is TGTGCCAGCAAGGGGGGGGCCAACGTCCTGACTTTC.